These T cell receptor beta chains were read from a single sample in a study of cytomegalovirus exposure and HLA in healthy donors. This table comes from immunoSEQ multiplex PCR, and its TCRdb copy is limited to in-frame clones, with some not included. Among more than 50,000 clones listed, 90% to 95% were seen once. Specimen: PBMCs. Receptors originate from a woman in her thirties in good health and CMV-seronegative. Both conserved end residues are part of each CDR3. D genes are given only for firm matches. The size entry is marked missing in some rows and otherwise reads once, few, many or a size class.

J gene | D gene | clone size | V gene | CDR3 DNA | CDR3 protein
TRBJ1-1 | NA | NA | TRBV10-3 | TGTGCCATCAGTTACCCAGATGGACAGGAAGCTTTCTTT | CAISYPDGQEAFF
TRBJ1-1 | NA | NA | TRBV28 | TGTGCCAGCAGTTTAACGGGGGTTGTAGCTTTCTTT | CASSLTGVVAFF
TRBJ1-2 | TRBD1 | few | TRBV11-2 | TGTGCCAGCAGCACGCGCCGACAGGGTTCCTATGGCTACACCTTC | CASSTRRQGSYGYTF
TRBJ2-1 | TRBD2 | NA | TRBV9 | TGTGCCAGCAGCGTCCCAAACGGGACTAGTGTCTACAATGAGCAGTTCTTC | CASSVPNGTSVYNEQFF
TRBJ2-1 | TRBD1 | NA | TRBV19 | TGTGCCAGTAGTAGGGGTACAGGGGACAATGAGCAGTTCTTC | CASSRGTGDNEQFF
TRBJ2-1 | NA | NA | TRBV6-5 | TGTGCCAGCAGTTACTCGGCGGGACGCTTCAATGAGCAGTTCTTC | CASSYSAGRFNEQFF
TRBJ1-2 | NA | NA | TRBV30 | TGTGCCTGGACAGGGGAATACTATGGCTACACCTTC | CAWTGEYYGYTF
TRBJ1-2 | NA | once | TRBV11-2 | TGTGCCAGCAGCCCCCTGGGGCCCTGGGACTATGGCTACACCTTC | CASSPLGPWDYGYTF
TRBJ2-1 | TRBD2 | NA | TRBV6-6 | TGTGCCAGCAGTCCATCGGGACTAGCGGGAGTTGGTGAGCAGTTCTTC | CASSPSGLAGVGEQFF
TRBJ2-7 | NA | NA | TRBV10-3 | TGTGCCATCAGTGATCGAACAGGTGCCCATACCTACGAGCAGTACTTC | CAISDRTGAHTYEQYF
TRBJ1-2 | TRBD1 | NA | TRBV7-9 | TGTGCCAGCGCCCGTCCGGGACAGGGTTATGGCTACACCTTC | CASARPGQGYGYTF